This TCR beta chain was retrieved from a study of human T cells and chemical hapten exposure. One entry per CDR3 protein results from TCRdb running MiXCR on the RACE reads. The sample has more than 250,000 distinct CDR3 sequences, approximately 8.4% seen once; the top ten hold less than 3%. This clonotype was counted at least ten times. Time point denoted: pre-sensitization, week 0. The treatment was: therapeutic diphenylcyclopropenone sensitization with weekly scalp DPC. Drawing of blood took place ahead of applying each patch test. The study enrolled 18 to 70-year-old alopecia patients suitable for DPC. CDR1 and CDR2 from the germline V gene are MNHEY and SVGAGI. J was trimmed by 4 bases and V by 6 bases; bases with no gene match: 18. The CDR3 runs to 17 residues.

Material: whole blood, obtained in connection with sensitization to the hapten diphenylcyclopropenone (DPC). The chain has TRBV6-5 and TRBJ2-7, with 7 bases identical to TRBD2. This TCR was recovered from a woman in her thirties or forties with alopecia areata. Some clones in this sample may be carry-over from other donors' samples. CDR3 region: CASSPTGRLGYAYEQYF. The CDR3, as DNA: TGTGCCAGCAGCCCCACCGGGAGGCTCGGGTACGCGTACGAGCAGTACTTC.